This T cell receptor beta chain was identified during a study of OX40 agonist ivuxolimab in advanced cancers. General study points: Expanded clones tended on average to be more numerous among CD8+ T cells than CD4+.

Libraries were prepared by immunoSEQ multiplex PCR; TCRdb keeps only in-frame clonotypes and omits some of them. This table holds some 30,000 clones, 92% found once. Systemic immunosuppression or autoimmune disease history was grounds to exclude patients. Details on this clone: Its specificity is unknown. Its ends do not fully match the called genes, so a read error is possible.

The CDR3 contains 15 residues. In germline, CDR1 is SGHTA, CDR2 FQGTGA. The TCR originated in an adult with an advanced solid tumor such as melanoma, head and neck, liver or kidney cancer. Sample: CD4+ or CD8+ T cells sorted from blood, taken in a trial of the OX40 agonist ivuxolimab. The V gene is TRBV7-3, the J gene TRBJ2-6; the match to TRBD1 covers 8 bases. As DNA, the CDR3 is TGTGCCAGCAGCTTACAGGGGGCTGGGGCCAACGCCCTGACTTTC. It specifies CASSLQGAGANALTF. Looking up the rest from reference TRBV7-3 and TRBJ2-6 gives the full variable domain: GAGVSQTPSNKVTEKGKYVELRCDPISGHTALYWYRQSLGQGPEFLIYFQGTGAADDSGLPNDRFFAVRPEGSVSTLKIQRTERGDSAVYLCASSLQGAGANALTFGAGSRLTVL.